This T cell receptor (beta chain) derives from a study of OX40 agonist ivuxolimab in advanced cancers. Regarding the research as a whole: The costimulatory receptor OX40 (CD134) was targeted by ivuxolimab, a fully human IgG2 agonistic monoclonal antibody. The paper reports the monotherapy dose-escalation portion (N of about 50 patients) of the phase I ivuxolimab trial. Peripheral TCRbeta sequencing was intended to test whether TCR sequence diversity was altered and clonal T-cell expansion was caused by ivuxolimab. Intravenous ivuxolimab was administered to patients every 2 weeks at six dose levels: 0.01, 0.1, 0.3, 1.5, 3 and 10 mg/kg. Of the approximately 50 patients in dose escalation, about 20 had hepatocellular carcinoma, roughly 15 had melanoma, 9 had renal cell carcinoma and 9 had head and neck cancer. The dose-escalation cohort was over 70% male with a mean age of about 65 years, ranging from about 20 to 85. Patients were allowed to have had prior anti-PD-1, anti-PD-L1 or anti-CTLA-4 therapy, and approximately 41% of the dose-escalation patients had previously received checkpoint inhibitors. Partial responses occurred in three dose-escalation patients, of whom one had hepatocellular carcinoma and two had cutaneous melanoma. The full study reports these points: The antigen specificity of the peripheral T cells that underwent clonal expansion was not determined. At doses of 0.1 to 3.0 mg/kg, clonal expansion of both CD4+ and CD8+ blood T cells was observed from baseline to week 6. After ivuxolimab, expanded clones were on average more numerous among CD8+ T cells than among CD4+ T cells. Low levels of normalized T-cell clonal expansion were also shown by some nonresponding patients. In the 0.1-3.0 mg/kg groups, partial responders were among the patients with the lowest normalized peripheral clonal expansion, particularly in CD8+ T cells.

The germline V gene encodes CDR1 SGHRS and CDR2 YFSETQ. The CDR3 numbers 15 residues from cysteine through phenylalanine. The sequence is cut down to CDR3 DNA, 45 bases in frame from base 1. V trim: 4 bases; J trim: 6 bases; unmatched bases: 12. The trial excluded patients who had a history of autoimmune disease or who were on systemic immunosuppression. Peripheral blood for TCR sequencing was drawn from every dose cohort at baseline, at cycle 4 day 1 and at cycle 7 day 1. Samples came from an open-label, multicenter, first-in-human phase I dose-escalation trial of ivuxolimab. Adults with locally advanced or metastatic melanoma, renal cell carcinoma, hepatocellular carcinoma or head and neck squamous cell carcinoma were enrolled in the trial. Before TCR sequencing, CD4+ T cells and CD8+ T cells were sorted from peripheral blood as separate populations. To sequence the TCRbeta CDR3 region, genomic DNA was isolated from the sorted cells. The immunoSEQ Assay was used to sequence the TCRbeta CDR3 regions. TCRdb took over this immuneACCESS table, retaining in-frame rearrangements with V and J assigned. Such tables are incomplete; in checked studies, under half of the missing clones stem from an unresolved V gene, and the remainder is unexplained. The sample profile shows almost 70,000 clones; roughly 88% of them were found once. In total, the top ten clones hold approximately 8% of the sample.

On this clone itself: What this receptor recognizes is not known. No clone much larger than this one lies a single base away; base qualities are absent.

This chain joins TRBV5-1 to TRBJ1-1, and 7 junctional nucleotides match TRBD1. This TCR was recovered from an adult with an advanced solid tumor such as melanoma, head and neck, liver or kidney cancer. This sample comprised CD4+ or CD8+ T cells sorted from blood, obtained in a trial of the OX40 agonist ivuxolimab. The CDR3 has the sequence CASSPSGQSGAEAFF. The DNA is TGCGCCAGCAGCCCTTCGGGACAGTCAGGGGCTGAAGCTTTCTTT.